This TCR beta chain comes out of a study of cytomegalovirus exposure and HLA in healthy donors. Study results and limitations: It was reported in a later analysis that an Asian-associated ancestry cluster showed fewer N-insertions than the roughly 670-donor mean. As a later analysis showed, several of the most significant clusters appeared to be linked to common viral pathogens. The authors later found TCR association rates varying by HLA locus, with DRB1 most and HLA-C fewest.

With regard to this clone: The antigen remains undetermined.

In the PCR, 60 Vbeta and 13 Jbeta primers were used. Only in-frame clones appear in the TCRdb table, and some are missing; sequencing was by immunoSEQ multiplex PCR. The table shows over 150,000 clones, with around 80% occurring only once. This sequence was found in a man between 40 and 49 years old in good health and CMV-seronegative. Sequenced sample: PBMCs.

CDR3 DNA sequence: TGTGCCAGTAGTAAAGCGGGATTAGATACGCAGTATTTT. Its protein is CASSKAGLDTQYF. V and J are TRBV19 and TRBJ2-3, with 7 positions matching TRBD2. CDR3 size: 13 residues. Trimming cost V 4 bases and J 5 bases; bases outside gene matches: 3. Germline V gene sequence: CDR1 LNHDA, CDR2 SQIVND (reference sequence).